Listed here are 20 T cell receptor beta chains from one sample, sequenced in a study of blood T cell repertoires in COVID-19 (dated by TCRdb to 2019 to 2021). Library generation was performed with the immunoSEQ multiplex PCR assay. In its TCRdb copy, this immuneACCESS table keeps in-frame sequences only and misses some clones. Where compared with another copy, unresolved V genes explain less than half of these, and the others have no known cause. The sample records a few hundred thousand clones, approximately 81% of which are singletons. Roughly a sixth of the sample comes from the top ten. The sample consisted of PBMCs or T cells enriched from blood (not recorded which). The receptors here all came from a man between 40 and 49 years old who had recovered from COVID-19.

The V and J genes are TRBV4-1 and TRBJ2-7, with D hard to call. From germline, CDR1 is MGHRA and CDR2 YSYEKL. The CDR3 contains 15 residues. V lost 4 bases to trimming and J lost 2 bases, with 15 bases between them. The CDR3 here is CASSRSTTNAYEQYF. The CDR3 DNA reads TGCGCCAGCAGCCGGAGCACGACGAATGCCTACGAGCAGTACTTC.

The chain couples TRBV6-2 or TRBV6-3 to TRBJ2-7; tentatively, D is TRBD1 (5 bases). V was trimmed by 2 bases and J by 5 bases, leaving 7 bases between them. CDR1 MNHEY and CDR2 SVGEGT come from the germline V gene. CDR3 length: 12 residues. CDR3 sequence reads: CASSYGRDEQYF. Written as DNA, the CDR3 is TGTGCCAGCAGTTACGGCAGGGACGAGCAGTACTTC.

The rearrangement links TRBV11-3 to TRBJ1-4; possible D gene TRBD1, 6 bases. Germline loops: CDR1 SGHNT, CDR2 YENEEA. The CDR3 contains 17 residues. V was trimmed by 4 bases and J by 8 bases, leaving 23 bases between them. The CDR3 DNA sequence: TGTGCCAGCAGCTCGGCCCGGGGGGCCCGGGGGGGAGAAAAACTGTTTTTT. Translated: CASSSARGARGGEKLFF.

The gene calls are TRBV4-1 and TRBJ2-7; 9 nucleotides align to TRBD2. There are 15 residues in the CDR3. In germline, CDR1 is MGHRA, CDR2 YSYEKL. J gave up 6 bases and V 2 bases, and 8 bases lay outside the gene matches. This CDR3 is CASSQPLAGLGEQYF. For the CDR3, the DNA is TGCGCCAGCAGCCAACCGCTAGCGGGGCTCGGCGAGCAGTACTTC.

The rearrangement links TRBV7-8 to TRBJ2-2, with unresolved D. V lost 5 bases and J 4 bases, leaving 14 bases between the germline ends. The CDR3 length is 15 residues. Germline-derived CDR1 and CDR2 are SGHVS and FQNEAQ. CDR3 nucleotide sequence: TGTGCCAGCAGCCCTCAGCCTTCTAGCACCGGGGAGCTGTTTTTT. It yields the protein CASSPQPSSTGELFF. The variable domain in full, with the rest retrieved from reference TRBV7-8 and TRBJ2-2, is GAGVSQSPRYKVAKRGQDVALRCDPISGHVSLFWYQQALGQGPEFLTYFQNEAQLDKSGLPSDRFFAERPEGSVSTLKIQRTQQEDSAVYLCASSPQPSSTGELFFGEGSRLTVL.

The chain links TRBV27 to TRBJ1-2, with D perhaps matching TRBD1 (5 bases). The germline CDR1 and CDR2 sequences are MNHEY and SMNVEV (reference sequence). The ends were cut back, 3 bases at V and 2 bases at J, with 10 bases in the middle. The CDR3 totals 14 residues. For the CDR3, the DNA is TGTGCCAGCAGTTTGGGGGGAGGCAACTATGGCTACACCTTC. It codes for CASSLGGGNYGYTF.

V usage is TRBV12-5 and J usage is TRBJ1-4; TRBD1 matches at 7 bases. The J segment lost 0 bases and the V segment lost 5 bases, leaving 18 bases of the junction unmatched. Germline V gives CDR1 LGHNT, CDR2 FRNRAP. This CDR3 has 20 amino acids. Here the CDR3 DNA reads TGTGCTAGTGGTGAACAGGGGACAACTATGCAGCCGGCAACTAATGAAAAACTGTTTTTT. Protein product: CASGEQGTTMQPATNEKLFF.

This chain joins TRBV18 and TRBJ2-7; D is undetermined. Looked up from germline, CDR1 is KGHSH and CDR2 is LQKENI. The V end was cut by 4 bases, the J end by 7 bases, with 17 bases between. This CDR3 contains 14 residues. CDR3 loop: CASSRASPPREQYF. CDR3 bases: TGTGCCAGCTCACGAGCAAGCCCCCCGCGGGAGCAGTACTTC.

The genes are TRBV7-2 and TRBJ1-2, with D possibly TRBD1 on 6 matching bases. V lost 8 bases to trimming and J lost 2 bases, with 12 bases between them. Germline CDR1 and CDR2: SGHTA and FQGNSA. This CDR3 is built from 13 residues. The chain's CDR3 is CASGTGTNYGYTF. DNA of the CDR3: TGTGCCAGCGGCACAGGGACCAACTATGGCTACACCTTC.

This chain uses TRBV7-9 with TRBJ1-5, with 7 nucleotides matching TRBD1. The trim removed 4 bases at V and 12 bases at J, leaving 6 bases unmatched. Germline V CDR1 and CDR2: SEHNR, FQNEAQ (reference sequence). This CDR3 is built from 12 residues. The CDR3 nucleotides read TGTGCCAGCAGCTCCCGGACAGGAGACCAGCATTTT. Its protein product is CASSSRTGDQHF.

To note about this clone: Other DNA sequences in this sample translate to the same CDR3. Here the CDR3 reads CASSPRRAEAFF. In DNA form, the CDR3 reads TGTGCCAGCTCACCACGCAGGGCTGAAGCTTTCTTT. V gene TRBV18 combines with J gene TRBJ1-1; a weak D match, TRBD1 (5 bases). Germline CDR1 KGHSH, CDR2 LQKENI. This CDR3 contains 12 residues. V lost 1 base, J lost 6 bases, and 6 bases lay in between.

This chain links TRBV9 with TRBJ1-4, with D possibly being TRBD1 (6 bases). CDR3 length equals 16 residues. Per germline, CDR1 SGDLS and CDR2 YYNGEE. Trimming left V 3 bases short and J 4 bases short, with 16 bases between. In nucleotides, the CDR3 is TGTGCCAGCAGCGCCAGGTGGGGACAACTTAATGAAAAACTGTTTTTT. Protein sequence: CASSARWGQLNEKLFF.

The chain carries TRBV28 and TRBJ1-1; TRBD1 agrees at 8 bases. The CDR3 is made up of 13 amino acids. Looked up from germline, CDR1 is MDHEN and CDR2 is SYDVKM. With 7 bases clipped from V and 5 bases from J, the junction kept 6 bases outside the gene matches. The CDR3 spells CASTQGARTEAFF. As DNA, the CDR3 is TGTGCCAGCACTCAGGGGGCGCGAACTGAAGCTTTCTTT.

J is TRBJ1-2 and V is TRBV6-1; D call uncertain. Trimming cost V 2 bases and J 3 bases, with 13 bases left between them. This CDR3 is 15 amino acids long. From germline, CDR1 is MNHNS and CDR2 SASEGT. The CDR3 sequence: CASSEPRSGDYGYTF. The CDR3, as DNA: TGTGCCAGCAGTGAACCACGATCGGGTGACTATGGCTACACCTTC.

The CDR3 here is CASILAGADTQYF. CDR3 sequence (DNA): TGTGCCAGCATTCTAGCGGGAGCAGATACGCAGTATTTT. V is TRBV7-9 and J is TRBJ2-3; 10 nucleotides match TRBD2. V was clipped by 7 bases and J by 4 bases; unmatched bases: 2. The CDR3 has 13 residues. Germline lookup yields CDR1 SEHNR and CDR2 FQNEAQ (reference sequence).

The V call is TRBV4-2, the J call TRBJ2-2; the match to TRBD1 covers 8 bases. The ends lost 8 bases at V and 7 bases at J; junction bases unmatched: 9. CDR3 length equals 14 residues. CDR1 is LGHNA, CDR2 YNFKEQ, per germline. The CDR3 region is CASRLDREVGELFF. Here the CDR3 DNA reads TGTGCCAGCCGATTGGACAGGGAGGTCGGGGAGCTGTTTTTT.

The rearrangement joins TRBV14 to TRBJ2-1, with D maybe TRBD2 (5 bases). With 4 bases removed from V and 4 bases from J, the gap between germline ends came to 17 bases. The CDR3 runs to 16 residues. Germline-derived CDR1 and CDR2 are SGHDN and FVKESK. This CDR3 reads CASSPRGITRYNEQFF. The CDR3 coding sequence is TGTGCCAGCAGCCCCCGAGGGATCACGCGTTACAATGAGCAGTTCTTC.

The rearrangement links TRBV7-8 to TRBJ2-1; 13 bases are a match to TRBD2. CDR1 and CDR2 (germline): SGHVS, FQNEAQ. The trim removed 1 base at V and 8 bases at J, leaving 14 bases unmatched. This CDR3 spans 19 amino acids. The CDR3 loop is CASSLEPGLAGSARHEQFF. CDR3 nucleotides: TGTGCCAGCAGCTTAGAACCGGGACTAGCGGGATCGGCGAGGCATGAGCAGTTCTTC. The full variable domain, its missing parts supplied by reference TRBV7-8 and TRBJ2-1, is GAGVSQSPRYKVAKRGQDVALRCDPISGHVSLFWYQQALGQGPEFLTYFQNEAQLDKSGLPSDRFFAERPEGSVSTLKIQRTQQEDSAVYLCASSLEPGLAGSARHEQFFGPGTRLTVL.

The J gene is TRBJ2-5, the V gene TRBV4-1, with 8 nucleotides matching TRBD2. Germline values: CDR1 MGHRA, CDR2 YSYEKL. The J segment lost 2 bases and the V segment lost 0 bases, leaving 2 bases of the junction unmatched. This CDR3 region has 15 residues. CDR3 coding DNA: TGCGCCAGCAGCCAAGATACTAGCGGACAAGAGACCCAGTACTTC. Translated: CASSQDTSGQETQYF.

The table lists this clone with a few counts. The genes are TRBV18 and TRBJ1-6; unclear D gene. Between the trimmed V and J ends, which lost 2 bases and 16 bases, there was a span of 15 bases. From germline, CDR1 is KGHSH and CDR2 LQKENI. The CDR3 sequence is 13 residues long. In DNA form, the CDR3 reads TGTGCCAGCTCACCAGGCGGTGATAACAAACTCCACTTT. This sequence encodes CASSPGGDNKLHF.